This T cell receptor (beta chain) was found in a study of blood T cell repertoires in COVID-19. This clone was observed a few times. In the original workflow: Estimation of nucleated cell counts relied on the amplification of reference gene primers. Sequencing used immunoSEQ multiplex PCR; TCRdb keeps in-frame clones, though not all of them. V, J and clone size are taken as reported in that table, and D and trimming were inferred from the DNA itself. Here the sample spans over 50,000 clones, 65% to 90% being singletons. Germline CDR1 and CDR2: MDHEN and SYDVKM. V shed 6 bases, J shed 10 bases, and the junction held 10 bases outside the gene matches. CDR3 length equals 16 residues.

This sequence was found in a human donor in a cohort sampled during active COVID-19. The chain combines TRBV28 with TRBJ2-2; 14 nucleotides line up with TRBD2. Sequenced sample: peripheral blood. CDR3 sequence: CASSPGTSGSSVELFF. The CDR3 nucleotides read TGTGCCAGCAGCCCCGGGACTAGCGGGAGCTCTGTGGAGCTGTTTTTT.